This entry lists 30 T cell receptor beta chains sequenced from one sample in a study of glioma-infiltrating T cells. The iRepertoire nested amplicon-rescue multiplex PCR amplified TCR alpha and beta CDR3s from RNA. TCRdb re-called the multiplex PCR reads with MiXCR, one entry per CDR3 protein. The table records roughly 350,000 distinct CDR3 sequences, roughly two fifths of them present only once. Sequencing used glioma tissue, nonneoplastic brain tissue, or PBMCs (not recorded which). These receptors were taken from a human donor with low-grade glioma or glioblastoma, undergoing nonglioma brain surgery, or in good health (not recorded which).

This clonotype was picked up many times. The chain uses TRBV28 and TRBJ1-1, with D unclear. In germline, CDR1 is MDHEN, CDR2 SYDVKM. The CDR3 extends over 16 amino acids. V was clipped by 7 bases and J by 0 bases, with 18 bases between them. The CDR3 spells CASTWAPPDVNTEAFF. The CDR3 nucleotides read TGTGCCAGCACCTGGGCCCCACCAGATGTGAACACTGAAGCTTTCTTT.

J is TRBJ2-1 and V is TRBV7-9; possibly TRBD1 for D (5 bases). This CDR3 has 16 amino acids. The ends were cut back, 4 bases at V and 1 base at J, with 14 bases in the middle. Germline V gene lookup returns CDR1 SEHNR and CDR2 FQNEAQ (reference sequence). Here the CDR3 DNA reads TGTGCCAGCAGCTCCTACAGGAAAAGATCCTACAATGAGCAGTTCTTC. Its translation is CASSSYRKRSYNEQFF.

The chain employs TRBV29-1 and TRBJ2-3; 12 bases fit TRBD2. J was trimmed by 0 bases and V by 5 bases; bases with no gene match: 6. This CDR3 comprises 16 residues. Per germline, CDR1 SQVTM and CDR2 ANQGSEA. CDR3 region: CSVLRTSGMSTDTQYF. Here the CDR3 DNA reads TGCAGCGTTCTCCGGACTAGCGGGATGAGCACAGATACGCAGTATTTT.

The rearrangement uses TRBV5-4 and TRBJ1-5; D is perhaps TRBD1 (6 bases). V gave up 4 bases and J gave up 0 bases, with 14 bases separating them. The CDR3 is made up of 16 amino acids. The germline CDR1 and CDR2 sequences are SGHNT and YYREEE (reference sequence). CDR3 protein: CASSPGHPNSNQPQHF. Written as DNA, the CDR3 is TGTGCCAGCAGCCCGGGACACCCAAATAGCAATCAGCCCCAGCATTTT.

This clonotype was seen repeatedly, ten times or more. The chain combines TRBV28 with TRBJ2-3; D may be TRBD1 or TRBD2 (5 bases each). This CDR3 has 15 residues. With 5 bases removed from V and 2 bases from J, the gap between germline ends came to 14 bases. Germline assignment: CDR1 MDHEN and CDR2 SYDVKM. CDR3: CASSEGSSDTDTQYF. The CDR3, as DNA: TGTGCCAGCAGTGAGGGGTCTAGTGACACAGATACGCAGTATTTT.

Comments on this clonotype: A much more abundant neighbour one base away suggests this may be a read error. The CDR3 nucleotides are TGTGCCAGCACCCAGGGGACGAACACTGAAGCTTTCTTT. It encodes CASTQGTNTEAFF. This chain uses TRBV6-1 with TRBJ1-1; D might be TRBD1 (6 bases). V was clipped by 7 bases and J by 1 base, with 10 bases between them. Germline-derived CDR1 and CDR2 are MNHNS and SASEGT. This CDR3 region has 13 residues.

In its sample, this clonotype was seen once. A much larger clone lies one base from this, so it may be a read error. This chain connects TRBV28 to TRBJ1-1; D unclear. V gave up 6 bases and J gave up 10 bases, with 12 bases separating them. The CDR3 is 11 residues long. Germline V lookup: CDR1 MDHEN, CDR2 SYDVKM. The CDR3 loop is CASSMTSPAFF. The CDR3 nucleotides read TGTGCCAGCAGCATGACAAGTCCAGCTTTCTTT.

This clonotype was found many times. This chain links TRBV27 with TRBJ2-1; D may be TRBD2 (5 bases). CDR1 MNHEY and CDR2 SMNVEV come from the germline V gene (reference sequence). CDR3 length: 14 residues. V was cut by 5 bases and J by 6 bases, with 14 bases left in between. CDR3 region: CASSPRRTSNEQFF. The DNA of the CDR3 is TGTGCCAGCAGTCCCCGGCGTACTAGCAATGAGCAGTTCTTC.

The chain combines TRBV6-4 with TRBJ2-1; TRBD2 matches at 8 bases. J lost 9 bases, V lost 5 bases, and 9 bases had no gene match. The CDR3 totals 14 residues. CDR1 is MRHNA, CDR2 SNTAGT, per germline. The CDR3 nucleotides read TGTGCCAGCAGTAAGGAAGCGGGAGTGGGTGAGCAGTTCTTC. It translates to CASSKEAGVGEQFF.

The sample holds a few counts of this clonotype. V is TRBV4-1 and J is TRBJ2-1, with D uncertain. Trimming shortened V by 0 bases and J by 2 bases, and 14 bases separated the two germline ends. CDR3 length equals 17 residues. The germline V gene encodes CDR1 MGHRA and CDR2 YSYEKL. The CDR3 DNA reads as TGCGCCAGCAGCCAAGAAAGTCCGGGTTTCACCTACAATGAGCAGTTCTTC. Protein sequence: CASSQESPGFTYNEQFF.

About this clonotype itself: A clone one base away is much larger, so this may be a read error. The conserved final phenylalanine or tryptophan is absent from the CDR3, which likely points to a read error. J is TRBJ2-1 and V is TRBV20-1; D remains unclear. The V gene's germline CDR1 is DFQATT and CDR2 SNEGSKA (reference sequence). The V and J ends lost 3 bases and 9 bases respectively, with 9 bases between them. This CDR3 comprises 11 residues. The CDR3 loop reads CSASIDREQFS. The CDR3 region has the DNA TGCAGTGCTAGCATTGACCGTGAGCAGTTCTCC.

The chain uses TRBV7-2 and TRBJ2-2, with 10 nucleotides matching TRBD2. The germline V gene has CDR1 SGHTA and CDR2 FQGNSA. The CDR3 is 16 residues long. After removal of 5 bases from V and 7 bases from J, the junction contained 10 bases not matched to a gene. The CDR3 DNA is TGTGCCAGCAGCCTTTTTAGCGGGAGGACGAACGGGGAGCTGTTTTTT. It yields the protein CASSLFSGRTNGELFF.

The table lists this clonotype with a few counts. This chain connects TRBV15 to TRBJ1-5; the D is unclear. The CDR3 runs 15 residues. V lost 3 bases and J lost 7, with 16 bases in between. CDR1 LNHNV and CDR2 YYDKDF come from the germline V gene (reference sequence). The CDR3 DNA sequence: TGTGCCACCAGCAGGATCCGTGGATCGGGCCAGCCCCAGCATTTT. Residues: CATSRIRGSGQPQHF.

There are many counts of this clonotype. This chain links TRBV6-1 with TRBJ1-5, with TRBD1 matching over 8 bases. V dropped 4 bases and J dropped 0; count of bases not matched to a gene: 8. Germline lookup yields CDR1 MNHNS and CDR2 SASEGT. This CDR3 comprises 17 residues. The CDR3 here is CASSATGGPYSNQPQHF. CDR3 DNA sequence: TGTGCCAGCAGTGCCACAGGGGGGCCGTATAGCAATCAGCCCCAGCATTTT.

This clonotype was seen only a few times. This rearrangement joins TRBV12-3 or TRBV12-4 to TRBJ2-1, with D possibly TRBD2 on 6 matching bases. V dropped 3 bases and J dropped 6 bases, with 9 bases sitting between them. This CDR3 has 13 amino acids. Here the CDR3 reads CASSFGGSNEQFF. The CDR3 bases are TGTGCCAGCAGTTTTGGGGGGAGCAATGAGCAGTTCTTC.

Remarks on this clonotype: With a much larger clone just one base away, this may be a read error. The chain recombines TRBV28 with TRBJ2-1; D remains unclear. The CDR3 spans 12 residues. Germline CDR1 and CDR2: MDHEN and SYDVKM. The chain's CDR3 is CASSLQKNEQSF. The CDR3 DNA is TGTGCCAGCAGTCTTCAGAAGAATGAGCAGTCCTTC.

This clonotype appeared a few times. The chain carries TRBV7-2 and TRBJ2-7, with TRBD2 identical over 9 bases. Germline V gives CDR1 SGHTA, CDR2 FQGNSA. CDR3 length equals 13 residues. V dropped 5 bases and J dropped 6; count of bases not matched to a gene: 5. CDR3 loop: CASSRRGGSEQYF. In DNA form, the CDR3 reads TGTGCCAGCAGCCGGCGGGGGGGCTCCGAGCAGTACTTC. The full variable domain, with the rest looked up from reference TRBV7-2 and TRBJ2-7, is GAGVSQSPSNKVTEKGKDVELRCDPISGHTALYWYRQSLGQGLEFLIYFQGNSAPDKSGLPSDRFSAERTGGSVSTLTIQRTQQEDSAVYLCASSRRGGSEQYFGPGTRLTVT.

This clonotype has a handful of counts. One end of the junction varies from germline; a read error may be responsible. The rearrangement uses TRBV6-1 and TRBJ2-7; the D gene could be TRBD1 or TRBD2 (5 bases each). This CDR3 has 15 residues. The germline gives CDR1 MNHNS, CDR2 SASEGT. DNA of the CDR3: TGTGCCATCAGTCCCGGGACGCTTACCGTCTACGAGCAGTACTTC. It codes for CAISPGTLTVYEQYF.

The rearrangement uses TRBV12-3 or TRBV12-4 and TRBJ2-7; D unclear. The CDR3 is 14 residues long. Trimming took 7 bases from V and 0 from J, leaving 13 bases between them. CDR3 bases: TGTGCCAGCATCCCTGACACTGGCTCCTACGAGCAGTACTTC. Translated: CASIPDTGSYEQYF.

This rearrangement joins TRBV6-1 to TRBJ2-3; TRBD2 might be the D (6 bases). The CDR3 runs to 14 residues. Between the trimmed V and J ends, which lost 7 bases and 1 base, there was a span of 12 bases. CDR1 and CDR2 (germline): MNHNS, SASEGT. DNA of the CDR3: TGTGCCAGCACCGGGGGAGATGGCACAGATACGCAGTATTTT. It yields the protein CASTGGDGTDTQYF.

The chain uses TRBV19 and TRBJ1-5, with TRBD1 as a possible D gene (5 bases). The germline gives CDR1 LNHDA, CDR2 SQIVND (reference sequence). Trimming cost V 3 bases and J 1 base, with 7 bases left between them. This CDR3 is built from 14 residues. This CDR3 reads CASSIRDSNQPQHF. CDR3 in DNA: TGTGCCAGTAGTATTCGGGACAGCAATCAGCCCCAGCATTTT.

The gene calls are TRBV6-2 or TRBV6-3 and TRBJ2-3; 8 bases line up with TRBD2. V was pared by 10 bases and J by 3 bases, with 18 bases of the junction left unmatched. CDR3 size: 17 residues. The germline gives CDR1 MNHEY, CDR2 SVGEGT. CDR3 DNA: TGTGCCATGCGCTTCCCCCCGGGAGGGCCCTCGACAGATACGCAGTATTTT. Residues: CAMRFPPGGPSTDTQYF.

This CDR3 reads CASSQAPDPEQYF. CDR3 DNA: TGCGCCAGCAGCCAAGCACCCGACCCCGAGCAGTACTTC. The rearrangement links TRBV4-1 to TRBJ2-1, with D hard to call. The assigned J gene may be wrong: the sequence end matches TRBJ2-7 better. The CDR3 is made up of 13 amino acids. Looked up from germline, CDR1 is MGHRA and CDR2 is YSYEKL.

This rearrangement joins TRBV12-3 or TRBV12-4 to TRBJ2-2; 11 bases line up with TRBD2. This CDR3 region has 16 residues. V shed 6 bases and J 2 bases; nucleotides not matched to a gene: 5. The CDR3: CASRPLAGVNTGELFF. CDR3 nucleotide sequence: TGTGCCAGCAGACCACTAGCGGGAGTCAACACCGGGGAGCTGTTTTTT.

This clonotype has a count of ten or more. The rearrangement uses TRBV27 and TRBJ2-7; 7 nucleotides line up with TRBD1. The J segment lost 3 bases and the V segment lost 5 bases, leaving 10 bases of the junction unmatched. CDR3 length equals 15 residues. CDR1 is MNHEY and CDR2 is SMNVEV in the germline V gene (reference sequence). The CDR3 DNA follows: TGTGCCAGCAGTGTGACAGGGAATGACGGCTACGAGCAGTACTTC. Translated, it gives CASSVTGNDGYEQYF.

This clonotype has only one observation. Just one base apart from a much larger clone, this may be a read error. V usage is TRBV6-2 or TRBV6-3 and J usage is TRBJ2-7, with 7 positions matching TRBD1. The CDR3 runs to 14 residues. Germline CDR1 MNHEY, CDR2 SVGEGT. The CDR3 spells CASSRDSHPYKQYF. In DNA, the CDR3 is TGTGCCAGCAGTCGGGACAGCCATCCCTACAAGCAGTACTTC.

In DNA, the CDR3 is TGCGCCAGCAGCCAAGATGAGTCAGGCGATTACACTGAAGCTTTCTTT. Amino acid sequence: CASSQDESGDYTEAFF. The chain carries TRBV4-3 and TRBJ1-1; D gene unclear. The CDR3 is 16 amino acids. V dropped 0 bases and J dropped 3 bases, with 14 bases sitting between them. CDR1 and CDR2 (germline): LGHNA, YSLEER.

This clonotype has ten or more counts. The J gene is TRBJ2-1, the V gene TRBV6-2 or TRBV6-3; TRBD2 is a possible D gene (6 bases). Germline V gives CDR1 MNHEY, CDR2 SVGEGT. CDR3 length: 12 residues. Trimming cost V 2 bases and J 10 bases, with 9 bases left between them. The DNA of the CDR3 is TGTGCCAGCAGTTACGGCCGGGGGGAGCAGTTCTTC. This gives the protein CASSYGRGEQFF.

This clonotype was detected a few times. The chain is built from TRBV6-4 and TRBJ2-1; D perhaps matches TRBD2 (5 bases). Deletions cut 3 bases from V and 7 bases from J, with 19 bases between. The CDR3 is made up of 16 amino acids. Germline-derived CDR1 and CDR2 are MRHNA and SNTAGT. The CDR3 DNA reads as TGTGCCAGCAGTGAGCGCACGAGGGCGGAGCCGAATGAGCAGTTCTTC. Encoded protein: CASSERTRAEPNEQFF.

The gene calls are TRBV3-1 and TRBJ2-5; TRBD2 aligns across 13 bases. The CDR3 runs to 19 residues. Per the germline V gene, CDR1 is LGHDT and CDR2 is YNNKEL (reference sequence). Unmatched junction bases numbered 12, after V lost 4 bases and J lost 1 base. The CDR3 loop is CASSLNPGLAGDGQETQYF. Written as DNA, the CDR3 is TGTGCCAGCAGCCTAAACCCCGGACTAGCGGGAGACGGCCAAGAGACCCAGTACTTC.